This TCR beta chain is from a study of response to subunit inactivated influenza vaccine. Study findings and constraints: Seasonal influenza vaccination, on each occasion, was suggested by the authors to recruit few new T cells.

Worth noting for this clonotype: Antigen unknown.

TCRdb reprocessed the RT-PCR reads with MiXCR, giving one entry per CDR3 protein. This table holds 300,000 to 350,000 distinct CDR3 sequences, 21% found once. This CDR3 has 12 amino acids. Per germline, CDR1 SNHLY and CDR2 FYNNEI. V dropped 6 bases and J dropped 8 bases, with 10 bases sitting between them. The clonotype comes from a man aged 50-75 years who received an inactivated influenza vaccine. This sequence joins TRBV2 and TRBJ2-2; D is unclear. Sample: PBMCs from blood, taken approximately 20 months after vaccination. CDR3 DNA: TGTGCCAGCAGAGCGATTGCAGGGGAGCTGTTTTTT. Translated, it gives CASRAIAGELFF.